A single sample is the source of the 24 T cell receptor beta chains below, sequenced in a study of T cell responses to AZD1222 COVID-19 vaccine. Sequenced by immunoSEQ multiplex PCR; TCRdb stores in-frame clones only, minus some. Here the sample spans about 130,000 clones, about nine tenths being singletons. Sequencing used peripheral blood, obtained on day 0 of MenACWY control vaccination. These receptors were taken from an adult in good health.

This chain joins TRBV29-1 and TRBJ2-5; D remains ambiguous. The germline V gene encodes CDR1 SQVTM and CDR2 ANQGSEA. V was clipped by 5 bases and J by 0 bases, with 7 bases between them. The CDR3 is made up of 12 amino acids. CDR3 nucleotides: TGCAGCGTTCTGGGAAACCAAGAGACCCAGTACTTC. Amino acids: CSVLGNQETQYF.

The V and J genes are TRBV5-1 and TRBJ1-1, with 9 bases fitting TRBD1. In germline, CDR1 is SGHRS, CDR2 YFSETQ. J was trimmed by 2 bases and V by 4 bases; bases with no gene match: 6. The CDR3 is 15 residues long. The CDR3 here is CASSGTGGGNTEAFF. CDR3 coding DNA: TGCGCCAGCAGCGGAACAGGGGGCGGTAACACTGAAGCTTTCTTT. The variable domain in full, with the rest retrieved from reference TRBV5-1 and TRBJ1-1, is KAGVTQTPRYLIKTRGQQVTLSCSPISGHRSVSWYQQTPGQGLQFLFEYFSETQRNKGNFPGRFSGRQFSNSRSEMNVSTLELGDSALYLCASSGTGGGNTEAFFGQGTRLTVV.

This chain uses TRBV7-9 with TRBJ2-1; TRBD1 agrees at 7 bases. The junction had 12 bases not matched to a gene; V was cut back by 4 bases and J by 12 bases. This CDR3 has 14 residues. CDR1 SEHNR and CDR2 FQNEAQ come from the germline V gene (reference sequence). The CDR3 loop is CASSSRDSLLGQFF. DNA for the CDR3: TGTGCCAGCAGCTCCCGGGACAGCCTCCTAGGGCAGTTCTTC.

The chain carries TRBV6-2 or TRBV6-3 and TRBJ1-1; 7 bases line up with TRBD1. The germline CDR1 and CDR2 sequences are MNHEY and SVGEGT. This CDR3 comprises 16 residues. V dropped 5 bases and J dropped 0; count of bases not matched to a gene: 9. CDR3 sequence (DNA): TGTGCCAGCAGTCCCCGACAGGGAGTGGTGAACACTGAAGCTTTCTTT. The encoded protein is CASSPRQGVVNTEAFF.

The chain employs TRBV7-6 and TRBJ2-2; the D is unclear. CDR1 and CDR2 from the germline V gene are SGHVS and FNYEAQ. The CDR3 runs 13 residues. V shed 5 bases and J shed 5 bases, with 9 bases lying between them. CDR3 sequence reads: CASSQSTTGELFF. The CDR3 DNA sequence: TGTGCCAGCAGCCAGTCAACTACCGGGGAGCTGTTTTTT.

V and J are TRBV6-5 and TRBJ2-7; TRBD1 agrees at 7 bases. The CDR3 length is 13 residues. V shed 8 bases and J 5 bases; nucleotides not matched to a gene: 9. CDR1 is MNHEY and CDR2 is SVGAGI in the germline V gene. The CDR3 is CASSQGDSHEQYF. For the CDR3, the DNA is TGTGCCAGCTCTCAAGGGGACAGTCACGAGCAGTACTTC.

The V and J genes are TRBV7-9 and TRBJ2-2, with D unresolved. Trimming stripped 5 bases from V and 5 bases from J, with 21 bases between. The germline V gene has CDR1 SEHNR and CDR2 FQNEAQ (reference sequence). This CDR3 is built from 17 residues. The CDR3 reads CASSPLIGREGTGELFF. CDR3 in DNA: TGTGCCAGCAGCCCCTTAATAGGAAGGGAAGGAACCGGGGAGCTGTTTTTT.

The chain has TRBV30 and TRBJ1-1; D is undetermined. The CDR3 has 15 amino acids. CDR1 GTSNPN and CDR2 SVGIG come from the germline V gene (reference sequence). V was trimmed by 0 bases and J by 1 base, leaving 12 bases between them. The CDR3 loop is CAWSVRVGRNTEAFF. DNA of the CDR3: TGTGCCTGGAGTGTACGTGTAGGCCGGAACACTGAAGCTTTCTTT.

The genes are TRBV6-7 and TRBJ1-5; maybe TRBD1 (5 bases). TRBV6-7 is labeled an ORF, and its function is uncertain. V gave up 6 bases and J gave up 4 bases, with 19 bases separating them. This CDR3 has 16 amino acids. In DNA, the CDR3 is TGTGCCAGCAGCGCCGGGACCGAGGGAAGGAATCAGCCCCAGCATTTT. This encodes CASSAGTEGRNQPQHF.

V is TRBV23-1 and J is TRBJ2-3; TRBD2 aligns across 8 bases. Being an ORF, TRBV23-1 has a function that is uncertain. This CDR3 comprises 16 residues. V lost 7 bases, J lost 0 bases, and 9 bases stayed unmatched. The CDR3 spells CASTHGSGTSTDTQYF. The CDR3 nucleotides read TGCGCCAGCACCCATGGTAGCGGGACTAGCACAGATACGCAGTATTTT.

This clone was recorded only once. V gene TRBV7-9 combines with J gene TRBJ1-1; D not certain. Germline loops: CDR1 SEHNR, CDR2 FQNEAQ (reference sequence). The CDR3 loop spans 13 amino acids. V was cut by 0 bases and J by 6 bases, with 8 bases left in between. The CDR3 here is CASSLAQTPEAFF. In DNA, the CDR3 is TGTGCCAGCAGCTTAGCCCAAACCCCTGAAGCTTTCTTT.

In this sample, this clone turned up a few times. CDR3 coding DNA: TGTGCCAGCACCGACCTACCCCCCCAGAACACTGAAGCTTTCTTT. Translating gives CASTDLPPQNTEAFF. This chain uses TRBV6-6 with TRBJ1-1, with no clear D. Germline V gives CDR1 MNHNY, CDR2 SVGAGI (reference sequence). CDR3 size: 15 residues. Deletions cut 7 bases from V and 1 base from J, with 16 bases between.

The gene calls are TRBV18 and TRBJ1-3; 7 bases align to TRBD1. The junction had 7 bases not matched to a gene; V was cut back by 4 bases and J by 1 base. Per germline, CDR1 KGHSH and CDR2 LQKENI. The CDR3 is 16 amino acids. CDR3: CASSRNDRVSGNTIYF. The CDR3 DNA follows: TGTGCCAGCTCACGCAACGACAGGGTTTCTGGAAACACCATATATTTT.

The chain has TRBV6-2 or TRBV6-3 and TRBJ2-6, with 8 bases that match TRBD1. Trimming cost V 5 bases and J 0 bases; bases outside gene matches: 9. The CDR3 is 18 residues long. CDR1 is MNHEY, CDR2 SVGEGT, per germline. The CDR3 spells CASSPQGARISGANVLTF. CDR3 sequence (DNA): TGTGCCAGCAGTCCCCAGGGGGCGCGTATCTCTGGGGCCAACGTCCTGACTTTC.

The V gene is TRBV19, the J gene TRBJ1-5; TRBD1 is a possible D gene (6 bases). This CDR3 spans 17 amino acids. V lost 1 base and J lost 3, with 16 bases in between. The germline gives CDR1 LNHDA, CDR2 SQIVND (reference sequence). In nucleotides, the CDR3 is TGTGCCAGTAGTATAGTTTTCAGGGACACTTCCAATCAGCCCCAGCATTTT. It encodes CASSIVFRDTSNQPQHF.

This clone was observed once. The chain carries TRBV5-6 and TRBJ2-1; D gene ambiguous. V lost 2 bases and J lost 0, with 12 bases in between. CDR1 is SGHDT and CDR2 is YYEEEE in the germline V gene. This CDR3 has 16 amino acids. The CDR3 nucleotides read TGTGCCAGCAGCTTAAGAGGCGGCAGCTCCTACAATGAGCAGTTCTTC. Translation: CASSLRGGSSYNEQFF.

The chain uses TRBV7-9 and TRBJ1-4; 8 nucleotides agree with TRBD1. CDR1 and CDR2 (germline): SEHNR, FQNEAQ (reference sequence). This CDR3 has 15 residues. The junction had 4 bases not matched to a gene; V was cut back by 1 base and J by 6 bases. DNA for the CDR3: TGTGCCAGCAGCTTAGGGACAGGGCGGGATGAAAAACTGTTTTTT. The encoded protein is CASSLGTGRDEKLFF. Together with reference TRBV7-9 and TRBJ1-4, the CDR3 gives the full variable domain: DTGVSQNPRHKITKRGQNVTFRCDPISEHNRLYWYRQTLGQGPEFLTYFQNEAQLEKSRLLSDRFSAERPKGSFSTLEIQRTEQGDSAMYLCASSLGTGRDEKLFFGSGTQLSVL.

The chain has TRBV28 and TRBJ1-3; 8 bases fit TRBD1. Germline V CDR1 and CDR2: MDHEN, SYDVKM. There are 14 residues in the CDR3. Trimming removed 6 bases from V and 4 bases from J; junction bases left unmatched: 5. For the CDR3, the DNA is TGTGCCAGCAGCCAGACAGGGGAAGGAAACACCATATATTTT. Protein sequence: CASSQTGEGNTIYF.

This clone was picked up one time. The rearrangement links TRBV19 to TRBJ2-1; 8 bases agree with TRBD1. Germline-derived CDR1 and CDR2 are LNHDA and SQIVND (reference sequence). The CDR3 length is 16 residues. V was clipped by 4 bases and J by 0 bases; unmatched bases: 5. The CDR3 protein is CASSSPGGSSYNEQFF. The CDR3 DNA sequence: TGTGCCAGTAGTAGCCCAGGGGGCAGCTCCTACAATGAGCAGTTCTTC.

The V and J genes are TRBV2 and TRBJ1-2; the match to TRBD1 covers 8 bases. After removal of 5 bases from V and 4 bases from J, the junction contained 6 bases not matched to a gene. Germline V gene lookup returns CDR1 SNHLY and CDR2 FYNNEI. The CDR3 covers 14 residues. The CDR3, as DNA: TGTGCCAGCAGTACTCCGGGACAGGTCTATGGCTACACCTTC. Amino acid sequence: CASSTPGQVYGYTF.

The chain carries TRBV4-2 and TRBJ2-1; 8 bases line up with TRBD2. The germline CDR1 and CDR2 sequences are LGHNA and YNFKEQ. Trimming took 3 bases from V and 6 from J; bases not matched to a gene: 1. CDR3 length: 13 amino acids. As DNA, the CDR3 is TGTGCCAGCAGCCAGGGACTAGGCAATGAGCAGTTCTTC. Translating it yields CASSQGLGNEQFF.

This clone was observed a single time. J is TRBJ2-4 and V is TRBV6-2 or TRBV6-3; D not resolved. Germline loops: CDR1 MNHEY, CDR2 SVGEGT. CDR3 size: 15 residues. The V end was cut by 3 bases, the J end by 3 bases, with 12 bases between. The CDR3 DNA sequence: TGTGCCAGCAGTTATTCAGACCTAGTCAAAAACATTCAGTACTTC. This sequence encodes CASSYSDLVKNIQYF.

The chain combines TRBV15 with TRBJ2-3, with 9 bases identical to TRBD2. Germline CDR1 LNHNV, CDR2 YYDKDF (reference sequence). The CDR3 spans 15 residues. V trimming: 3 bases; J trimming: 1 base; junction bases outside the gene matches: 2. The DNA of the CDR3 is TGTGCCACCAGCAGGGTAGCGGGGGGCACAGATACGCAGTATTTT. Translating gives CATSRVAGGTDTQYF.

The genes are TRBV28 and TRBJ2-1, with D possibly matching TRBD2 (7 bases). This CDR3 region has 15 residues. Germline-derived CDR1 and CDR2 are MDHEN and SYDVKM. V dropped 7 bases and J dropped 6 bases, with 19 bases sitting between them. Here the CDR3 reads CASKLGGGVRNEQFF. The DNA for the CDR3 is TGTGCCAGCAAATTAGGGGGAGGGGTTCGCAATGAGCAGTTCTTC.